Following are 21 T cell receptor beta chains from one sample sequenced in a study of T cells in Graves' hyperthyroidism and ophthalmopathy. RNA transcripts provided the source from which TCR beta CDR3 regions were amplified. HTBI primers were employed in a first-round RT-PCR of the TCR CDR3. TCRdb called the multiplex PCR reads again in MiXCR, with one record for every CDR3 protein. Of approximately 690,000 distinct CDR3 sequences in the sample, around 21% were seen once. Sequenced: blood. These receptors came from a man younger than 45 with Graves' ophthalmopathy.

The chain links TRBV10-3 to TRBJ2-1; D is tentatively TRBD1 or TRBD2 (5 bases each). V was cut by 4 bases and J by 7 bases, with 17 bases left in between. The length of the CDR3 is 15 residues. Germline assignment: CDR1 ENHRY and CDR2 SYGVKD. The CDR3 here is CAISGAWGRENEQFF. The CDR3 nucleotides are TGTGCCATCAGTGGGGCCTGGGGACGAGAGAATGAGCAGTTCTTC.

This clonotype has a count of ten or more. The V call is TRBV18, the J call TRBJ1-1; D possibly corresponds to TRBD1 (5 bases). The ends were cut back, 4 bases at V and 1 base at J, with 13 bases in the middle. Germline CDR1 and CDR2: KGHSH and LQKENI. The CDR3 has 15 amino acids. The CDR3 protein is CASSHRQGSNTEAFF. DNA of the CDR3: TGTGCCAGCTCACACCGCCAGGGATCGAACACTGAAGCTTTCTTT.

This chain uses TRBV30 with TRBJ2-2, with TRBD2 identical over 7 bases. Germline V gene lookup returns CDR1 GTSNPN and CDR2 SVGIG (reference sequence). With V trimmed by 2 bases and J by 7 bases, 7 bases remained unmatched. The CDR3 has 14 residues. The CDR3 coding sequence is TGTGCCTGGAGTCCGGGGACTAATCACGGGGAGCTGTTTTTT. Translated, it gives CAWSPGTNHGELFF.

The table lists this clonotype with a few counts. The CDR3 region has the DNA TGTGCCAGCAGTGAAGAGGTAGGGTTGAACACTGAAGCTTTCTTT. This translates into CASSEEVGLNTEAFF. The chain combines TRBV6-1 with TRBJ1-1, with unresolved D. Germline values: CDR1 MNHNS, CDR2 SASEGT. Trimming stripped 1 base from V and 0 bases from J, with 9 bases between. This CDR3 region has 15 residues.

In this sample, this clonotype turned up a few times. The J gene is TRBJ2-7, the V gene TRBV5-1; 7 nucleotides align to TRBD1. The CDR3 has 13 amino acids. Germline V lookup: CDR1 SGHRS, CDR2 YFSETQ. Trimming took 4 bases from V and 4 from J; bases not matched to a gene: 5. The CDR3 protein is CASSPGQRYEQYF. DNA for the CDR3: TGCGCCAGCAGCCCGGGACAGCGGTACGAGCAGTACTTC.

The V call is TRBV9, the J call TRBJ2-7; TRBD1 matches at 9 bases. With V trimmed by 4 bases and J by 3 bases, 11 bases remained unmatched. The CDR3 sequence is 16 residues long. The germline CDR1 and CDR2 sequences are SGDLS and YYNGEE. The CDR3, as DNA: TGTGCCAGCAGCACCGACCCGGGACAGGGAGGCTACGAGCAGTACTTC. Residues: CASSTDPGQGGYEQYF. The variable domain in full, completed from reference TRBV9 and TRBJ2-7, reads DSGVTQTPKHLITATGQRVTLRCSPRSGDLSVYWYQQSLDQGLQFLIQYYNGEERAKGNILERFSAQQFPDLHSELNLSSLELGDSALYFCASSTDPGQGGYEQYFGPGTRLTVT.

The rearrangement uses TRBV25-1 and TRBJ2-7; no firm D call. Trimming left V 0 bases short and J 4 bases short, with 7 bases between. Germline values: CDR1 MGHDK, CDR2 SYGVNS. The CDR3 covers 13 residues. CDR3 in DNA: TGTGCCAGCAGTGAATACGGGTCGTACGAGCAGTACTTC. Its protein product is CASSEYGSYEQYF.

This clonotype was observed a handful of times. V usage is TRBV4-3 and J usage is TRBJ2-2; no reliable D call. With 4 bases removed from V and 0 bases from J, the gap between germline ends came to 15 bases. The CDR3 has 17 residues. Germline V gene data show CDR1 as LGHNA and CDR2 as YSLEER. The CDR3 DNA follows: TGCGCCAGCAGCCCGAATATGGGCGACCCGAACACCGGGGAGCTGTTTTTT. This translates into CASSPNMGDPNTGELFF.

This clonotype was seen more than once but under ten times. The chain links TRBV7-9 to TRBJ2-7; 9 nucleotides match TRBD1. The CDR3 has 15 residues. V lost 0 bases, J lost 7 bases, and 7 bases stayed unmatched. Germline CDR1 SEHNR, CDR2 FQNEAQ (reference sequence). DNA for the CDR3: TGTGCCAGCAGCTTAGCCACAGGGGGCGGTACGGAGCAGTACTTC. Its protein product is CASSLATGGGTEQYF.

This clonotype was seen a handful of times. V and J are TRBV28 and TRBJ2-4; a possible D gene is TRBD2 (5 bases). The CDR3 sequence is 15 residues long. The germline CDR1 and CDR2 sequences are MDHEN and SYDVKM. V lost 4 bases, J lost 1 base, and 11 bases lay in between. The CDR3 DNA is TGTGCCAGCAGTTCTCGCGGGTGGGCCAAAAACATTCAGTACTTC. It specifies CASSSRGWAKNIQYF.

This clonotype was observed a few times. The chain uses TRBV2 and TRBJ2-5; D call uncertain. Germline V gene sequence: CDR1 SNHLY, CDR2 FYNNEI. Trimming cost V 3 bases and J 2 bases, with 13 bases left between them. The CDR3 covers 15 residues. The CDR3 loop is CASSDETARQETQYF. In nucleotides, the CDR3 is TGTGCCAGCAGTGACGAAACAGCCAGACAAGAGACCCAGTACTTC.

In its sample, this clonotype was seen a few times. The gene calls are TRBV7-3 and TRBJ2-3; 8 nucleotides align to TRBD1. With 2 bases clipped from V and 7 bases from J, the junction kept 11 bases outside the gene matches. This CDR3 spans 16 amino acids. CDR1 and CDR2 from the germline V gene are SGHTA and FQGTGA. CDR3 sequence (DNA): TGTGCCAGCAGCTTATTTGCGCAGGGGGCGACCCATACGCAGTATTTT. This encodes CASSLFAQGATHTQYF.

The chain uses TRBV9 and TRBJ2-7; D is undetermined. Germline V gives CDR1 SGDLS, CDR2 YYNGEE. Trimming removed 4 bases at V and 0 bases at J, with 20 bases between. CDR3 length: 17 amino acids. As DNA, the CDR3 is TGTGCCAGCAGCCCTAGGGCAGAAATACGACTCTCCTACGAGCAGTACTTC. This translates into CASSPRAEIRLSYEQYF. Supplemented by reference TRBV9 and TRBJ2-7, the full variable domain reads DSGVTQTPKHLITATGQRVTLRCSPRSGDLSVYWYQQSLDQGLQFLIQYYNGEERAKGNILERFSAQQFPDLHSELNLSSLELGDSALYFCASSPRAEIRLSYEQYFGPGTRLTVT.

The V and J genes are TRBV7-9 and TRBJ2-5, with 8 bases aligning to TRBD2. Losses at the gene ends were 6 bases for V and 5 bases for J; bases not matched to a gene: 14. The CDR3 is 16 amino acids. Germline V lookup: CDR1 SEHNR, CDR2 FQNEAQ (reference sequence). The DNA for the CDR3 is TGTGCCAGCAGTCATCGGACGGGGGGGCGAAGGGAGACCCAGTACTTC. It codes for CASSHRTGGRRETQYF.

The V and J genes are TRBV4-1 and TRBJ2-1; D call uncertain. Germline V gives CDR1 MGHRA, CDR2 YSYEKL. Trimming removed 0 bases from V and 9 bases from J, with 18 bases in between. This CDR3 comprises 16 residues. DNA for the CDR3: TGCGCCAGCAGCCAAGATCATTTGGATCGCAGGAGTGAGCAGTTCTTC. This translates into CASSQDHLDRRSEQFF.

This clonotype was seen at least ten times. The chain combines TRBV28 with TRBJ1-2; TRBD1 agrees at 7 bases. The CDR3 has 15 amino acids. With 1 base clipped from V and 7 bases from J, the junction kept 9 bases outside the gene matches. From germline, CDR1 is MDHEN and CDR2 SYDVKM. CDR3 in DNA: TGTGCCAGCAGTTTATTGATGACAGGGTTGGGTGGCTACACCTTC. Encoded protein: CASSLLMTGLGGYTF.

This clonotype was counted between two and nine times. The genes are TRBV7-6 and TRBJ2-2; possibly TRBD1 or TRBD2 for D (5 bases each). The V gene's germline CDR1 is SGHVS and CDR2 FNYEAQ. The CDR3 contains 15 residues. Trimming left V 0 bases short and J 5 bases short, with 10 bases between. In DNA form, the CDR3 reads TGTGCCAGCAGCTTAGCGGGGGAGACGACCGGGGAGCTGTTTTTT. Protein: CASSLAGETTGELFF.

This chain links TRBV7-2 with TRBJ2-7; 9 nucleotides line up with TRBD2. CDR3 size: 16 residues. Germline CDR1 reads SGHTA; CDR2 reads FQGNSA. Trimming removed 1 base from V and 6 bases from J; junction bases left unmatched: 10. The CDR3 DNA sequence: TGTGCCAGCAGCTTAGAGTCTGCGGGAGGGCCGCCCGAGCAGTACTTC. Its protein product is CASSLESAGGPPEQYF.

The genes are TRBV3-1 and TRBJ2-5, with 11 bases identical to TRBD2. The V gene end was trimmed by 3 bases and the J gene end by 5 bases; junction bases not matched to a gene: 5. CDR1 is LGHDT, CDR2 YNNKEL, per germline (reference sequence). The CDR3 spans 15 residues. The CDR3 here is CASSQGTSGGETQYF. CDR3 nucleotides: TGTGCCAGCAGCCAGGGGACTAGCGGTGGGGAGACCCAGTACTTC.

The chain couples TRBV5-4 to TRBJ1-1; 8 bases fit TRBD1. CDR1 and CDR2 (germline): SGHNT, YYREEE (reference sequence). V gave up 0 bases and J gave up 1 base; unmatched junction bases: 8. This CDR3 is 17 amino acids long. In DNA form, the CDR3 reads TGTGCCAGCAGCTTGGCGGACAGGGCGGGCAGGAACACTGAAGCTTTCTTT. As protein: CASSLADRAGRNTEAFF.

In its sample, this clonotype was seen many times. This chain joins TRBV5-1 and TRBJ1-2; D is uncertain. The length of the CDR3 is 14 residues. The germline CDR1 and CDR2 sequences are SGHRS and YFSETQ. Trimming removed 4 bases at V and 6 bases at J, with 16 bases between. In nucleotides, the CDR3 is TGCGCCAGCAGCAGTGGCGGCTCAGTTGATGGCTACACCTTC. This encodes CASSSGGSVDGYTF.